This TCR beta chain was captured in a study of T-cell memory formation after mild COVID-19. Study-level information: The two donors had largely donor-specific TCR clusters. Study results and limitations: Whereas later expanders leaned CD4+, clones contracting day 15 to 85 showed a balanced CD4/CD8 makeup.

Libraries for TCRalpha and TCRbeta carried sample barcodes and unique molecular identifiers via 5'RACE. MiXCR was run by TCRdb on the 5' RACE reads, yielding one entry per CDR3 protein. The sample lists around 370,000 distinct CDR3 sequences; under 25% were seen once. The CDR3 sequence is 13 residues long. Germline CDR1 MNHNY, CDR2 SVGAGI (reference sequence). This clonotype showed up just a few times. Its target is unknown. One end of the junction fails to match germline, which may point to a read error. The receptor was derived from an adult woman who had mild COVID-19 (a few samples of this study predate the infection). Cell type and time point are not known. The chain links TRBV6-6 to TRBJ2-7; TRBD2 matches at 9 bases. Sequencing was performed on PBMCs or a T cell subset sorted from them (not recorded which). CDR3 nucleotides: TGTGCCAGCATCGGGACTAGCTCCCACGAGCAGTACTTC. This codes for CASIGTSSHEQYF.